The TCR beta chain described here comes from a study of cytomegalovirus exposure and HLA in healthy donors. Researchers ran the PCR with 60 Vbeta and 13 Jbeta primers. Generated by immunoSEQ multiplex PCR, the TCRdb table keeps only in-frame clones and is missing some. The data contain around 150,000 clones, 65% to 80% of them seen just once; the ten biggest clones take up 2.6%. Findings and caveats of the study: Reportedly, cytomegalovirus status was diagnosed with high sensitivity and specificity. Presence/absence analyses supposed approximately even sequencing depth among donors.

As concerns this clone: The antigen is unknown.

This CDR3 has 15 amino acids. The junction had 10 bases not matched to a gene; V was cut back by 6 bases and J by 5 bases. Per the germline V gene, CDR1 is SEHNR and CDR2 is FQNEAQ (reference sequence). Sequences were obtained from PBMCs. The clonotype originates from a woman in her 40s in good health and CMV-seropositive. This chain connects TRBV7-9 to TRBJ2-5; 9 bases are shared with TRBD2. The CDR3, as DNA: TGTGCCAGCAGGGATGGAGCGGGGGGTTCGGAGACCCAGTACTTC. Protein: CASRDGAGGSETQYF. The full variable domain, with the rest looked up from reference TRBV7-9 and TRBJ2-5, is DTGVSQNPRHKITKRGQNVTFRCDPISEHNRLYWYRQTLGQGPEFLTYFQNEAQLEKSRLLSDRFSAERPKGSFSTLEIQRTEQGDSAMYLCASRDGAGGSETQYFGPGTRLLVL.